A selection of T cell receptor beta chains follows, all from one sample in a study of blood T cell repertoires in COVID-19. Profiled with immunoSEQ multiplex PCR; TCRdb holds only in-frame clones, not every one. This repertoire shows roughly 400,000 clones, roughly 86% found once; its top ten account for roughly 2%. The sequenced sample consisted of PBMCs or T cells enriched from blood (not recorded which). These receptor sequences come from a woman aged 40 to 50 with acute COVID-19. CDR3s include the opening cysteine and the closing phenylalanine or tryptophan. A D gene is named only where the DNA matches it firmly. A clone size is listed for some rows: how often the clone was seen (once, few, many), or a class if it is expanded.

j_call v_call clone_size d_call cdr3_nt cdr3_aa
TRBJ1-4 TRBV11-2 - - TGTGCCAGCAGTTGGTGGGGGGAGAGTGAAAAACTGTTTTTT CASSWWGESEKLFF
TRBJ2-7 TRBV23-1 - - TGCGCCAGCGGGTTAGAGGACAGAGACTCCTACGAGCAGTACTTC CASGLEDRDSYEQYF
TRBJ2-7 TRBV5-1 - TRBD1 TGCGCCAGCAGCCCGGATCGGGACAGGGTCTACGAGCAGTACTTC CASSPDRDRVYEQYF
TRBJ2-3 TRBV5-5 - TRBD2 TGTGCCAGCAGCTTGGTAGGCGGGGGGGCCACAGATACGCAGTATTTT CASSLVGGGATDTQYF
TRBJ1-5 TRBV3-1/TRBV3-2 - - TGTGCCAGCAGTGGCAGGGTCGGCAATCAGCCCCAGCATTTT CASSGRVGNQPQHF
TRBJ2-1 TRBV13 once TRBD2 TGTGCCAGCAGCCTGGGACTAGCGGTGTACAATGAGCAGTTCTTC CASSLGLAVYNEQFF
TRBJ1-2 TRBV14 - TRBD1 TGTGCCAGCAGCCTGATCGCCGGGACAGGGGACGGCTACACCTTC CASSLIAGTGDGYTF
TRBJ2-1 TRBV20-1 - TRBD1 TGCAGTGCTAGTCCGTCCCGGGACAGGGCGGGGCAGTTCTTC CSASPSRDRAGQFF
TRBJ2-5 TRBV10-3 - TRBD2 TGTGCCATCAGTGAGACTCGAGCGGGGGTCCAAGAGACCCAGTACTTC CAISETRAGVQETQYF
TRBJ2-1 TRBV4-1 - TRBD2 TGCGCCAGCAGCCAACCCGGGACTAGCGGGGACGATGAGCAGTTCTTC CASSQPGTSGDDEQFF
TRBJ2-7 TRBV25-1 - - TGTGCCAGCAGTTTTGGGGCAACCTACGAGCAGTACTTC CASSFGATYEQYF
TRBJ2-2 TRBV3-1/TRBV3-2 - TRBD2 TGTGCCAGCAGCCAAGGGACTAGCGGGGGGGCCACCGGGGAGCTGTTTTTT CASSQGTSGGATGELFF
TRBJ2-5 TRBV5-4 - TRBD1 TGTGCCAGCAGCTTGCGGACAGGGTCACAAGAGACCCAGTACTTC CASSLRTGSQETQYF
TRBJ1-4 TRBV12-5 once - TGTGCTAGTGGTTTGGAACAGGGAACTAATGAAAAACTGTTTTTT CASGLEQGTNEKLFF
TRBJ2-2 TRBV14 - TRBD2 TGTGCCAGCAGCCAACTCTCGGGAGGAACCGGGGAGCTGTTTTTT CASSQLSGGTGELFF
TRBJ2-2 TRBV27 many - TGTGCCAGCCAGAACACCGGGGAGCTGTTTTTT CASQNTGELFF
TRBJ1-6 TRBV30 - - TGTGCCTGGAGTACACTGACCGGGCCGGGGGGTTCACCCCTCCACTTT CAWSTLTGPGGSPLHF
TRBJ2-3 TRBV3-1/TRBV3-2 - - TGTGCCAGCAGCCAAGTGTACAGGGAGAAGAGCACAGATACGCAGTATTTT CASSQVYREKSTDTQYF
TRBJ1-3 TRBV19 - - TGTGCCAGTAGTATGTTACAGGGCTCTGGAAACACCATATATTTT CASSMLQGSGNTIYF
TRBJ2-7 TRBV5-1 - - TGCGCCAGCAGCTTAATACCAGGGTCGCACGAGCAGTACTTC CASSLIPGSHEQYF
TRBJ1-5 TRBV30 - - TGTGCCTGGAGTGTGGGGCAGGGGAGCCAGCCCCAGCATTTT CAWSVGQGSQPQHF
TRBJ2-1 TRBV29-1 few TRBD1 TGCAGCGCCGGACAGGGTTACAATGAGCAGTTCTTC CSAGQGYNEQFF
TRBJ1-4 TRBV5-1 - TRBD1 TGCGCCAGCAGCCTAGAGACAGGGAATAATGAAAAACTGTTTTTT CASSLETGNNEKLFF
TRBJ2-3 TRBV6-5 - TRBD1 TGTGCCAGCAGACGCGACAGGGCAATCACAGATACGCAGTATTTT CASRRDRAITDTQYF
TRBJ1-1 TRBV9 - - TGTGCCAGCAGCGTCAGGGGGAACACTGAAGCTTTCTTT CASSVRGNTEAFF
TRBJ1-1 TRBV14 - TRBD1 TGTGCCAGCAGCGGACAGGGCCTTGGGAACACTGAAGCTTTCTTT CASSGQGLGNTEAFF
TRBJ2-6 TRBV5-5 - - TGTGCCAGCAGTTTGGTAGTTTCTGGGGCCAACGTCCTGACTTTC CASSLVVSGANVLTF
TRBJ1-2 TRBV6-5 - - TGTGCCAGCAGTTACTCAGGGACACCATATGGCTACACCTTC CASSYSGTPYGYTF
TRBJ2-2 TRBV7-6 - TRBD2 TGTGCCAGCAGCAAGGGACTAGCGGGGGCAACCGGGGAGCTGTTTTTT CASSKGLAGATGELFF
TRBJ2-5 TRBV11-2 - - TGTGCCAGCAGCTTAGATCAAGACTACCAAGAGACCCAGTACTTC CASSLDQDYQETQYF
TRBJ2-1 TRBV6-4 - - TGTGCCAGCAGTTTTCAGACCGGGGTAGGGAATGAGCAGTTCTTC CASSFQTGVGNEQFF
TRBJ2-1 TRBV5-1 - TRBD1 TGCGCCAGCAGCTTGCCAGGGGGTGAGCAGTTCTTC CASSLPGGEQFF
TRBJ2-1 TRBV11-3 - - TGTGCCAACGGGGGTTGTCATGAGCAGTTCTTC CANGGCHEQFF
TRBJ1-5 TRBV19 - - TGTGCCAGTACCCCAGGGGATTATAGCAATCAGCCCCAGCATTTT CASTPGDYSNQPQHF
TRBJ2-7 TRBV4-2 - TRBD2 TGTGCCAGCAGCCAAGATGGCGGGGGAGGCTACGAGCAGTACTTC CASSQDGGGGYEQYF
TRBJ1-2 TRBV24-1 - TRBD1 TGTGCCACCAGAGACGCAGGGGGCGGCTACACCTTC CATRDAGGGYTF
TRBJ1-1 TRBV11-3 - TRBD1 TGTGCCAGCAGCCTAACAGGGGTTACTGAAGCTTTCTTT CASSLTGVTEAFF
TRBJ1-1 TRBV5-1 - TRBD1 TGCGCCAGCAGCTTGGGACAGGGGTCGAGAGCTTTCTTT CASSLGQGSRAFF
TRBJ1-1 TRBV19 - - TGTGCCAGTAGTTTTCCCGGAGGCGGGGGATCTTTCTTT CASSFPGGGGSFF
TRBJ1-1 TRBV5-6 - - TGTGCCAGCAGCTTGCCCGTGAACACTGAAGCTTTCTTT CASSLPVNTEAFF
TRBJ1-6 TRBV3-1/TRBV3-2 - - TGTGCCAGCAGCCAAGTGTGGCAGCGACGGTCACCCCTCCACTTT CASSQVWQRRSPLHF
TRBJ1-4 TRBV7-8 few TRBD1 TGTGCCAGCAGCTTAAGTGACAGGGGAGAAGAAAAACTGTTTTTT CASSLSDRGEEKLFF
TRBJ1-2 TRBV5-1 once - TGCGCCAGCAGCCTGGAGGGGGGGCAGGACTATGGCTACACCTTC CASSLEGGQDYGYTF
TRBJ1-2 TRBV30 - - TGTGCCTCCCTGGGTGGAGGAAGTGGCTACACCTTC CASLGGGSGYTF
TRBJ2-1 TRBV15 - - TGTGCCACCAGCAGAGATGCGGGCCCCGGGGTATATGAGCAGTTCTTC CATSRDAGPGVYEQFF
TRBJ2-3 TRBV24-1 - TRBD1 TGTGCCACTGCGGGACAGGGGACAGATACGCAGTATTTT CATAGQGTDTQYF
TRBJ1-1 TRBV5-1 - - TGCGCCAGCAGCTTGGATCCAGGGAAGCTCACTGAAGCTTTCTTT CASSLDPGKLTEAFF
TRBJ1-5 TRBV19 once - TGTGCCAGTAGTACCCAACAGGGCGCCCAGCCCCAGCATTTT CASSTQQGAQPQHF
TRBJ2-1 TRBV19 - - TGTGCCAGTAGTATAGTCTCCAGGGCGAACTACAATGAGCAGTTCTTC CASSIVSRANYNEQFF
TRBJ2-7 TRBV20-1 - TRBD1 TGCAGTGCCAGCTGGCAGGGGGTTCAGTACTTC CSASWQGVQYF
TRBJ1-6 TRBV5-6 - TRBD1 TGTGCCAGCAGTATCGGGACAGTTAATTCACCCCTCCACTTT CASSIGTVNSPLHF
TRBJ1-5 TRBV15 once TRBD1 TGTGCCACCAGCAGAGCAGGGGGCGATCAGCCCCAGCATTTT CATSRAGGDQPQHF
TRBJ2-3 TRBV5-8 - - TGTGCCAGCAGCTTGTTACAGTATTTT CASSLLQYF
TRBJ1-1 TRBV19 - - TGTGCCAGTATTAGGGGGACACTCGGGAAAAACACTGAAGCTTTCTTT CASIRGTLGKNTEAFF
TRBJ1-3 TRBV30 - - TGTGCCTGGAGGAGGACGCAGGGGCAAGCTGGAAACACCATATATTTT CAWRRTQGQAGNTIYF
TRBJ1-2 TRBV2 - TRBD1 TGTGCCAGCAGTGCGACAGGGCCGACCTATGGCTACACCTTC CASSATGPTYGYTF
TRBJ2-7 TRBV7-6 - TRBD1 TGTGCCAGCAGCCACCGACAGGGGTACGAGCAGTACTTC CASSHRQGYEQYF
TRBJ2-7 TRBV5-1 once - TGCGCCAGCAGAGCAGGATACTCCTACGAGCAGTACTTC CASRAGYSYEQYF
TRBJ2-5 TRBV11-2 - - TGTGCCAGCAGCCTGTTGCGGGGAGAAGGGAAGACCCAGTACTTC CASSLLRGEGKTQYF